Shown below are 32 T cell receptor beta chains from a single sample sequenced in a study of blood T cell repertoires in COVID-19. Only in-frame clones appear in the TCRdb table, and some are missing; sequencing was by immunoSEQ multiplex PCR. The sample holds about 280,000 clones; 85% are singletons and the top ten take less than 6.5%. Sample: peripheral blood. The receptors shown here come from a middle-aged man with active or convalescent COVID-19.

This clone has just one count. This chain uses TRBV6-5 with TRBJ2-1, with 7 bases lining up with TRBD2. The J segment lost 6 bases and the V segment lost 1 base, leaving 6 bases of the junction unmatched. The CDR3 spans 15 residues. Germline V gene data show CDR1 as MNHEY and CDR2 as SVGAGI. CDR3 region: CASSYYWTRGNEQFF. CDR3 in DNA: TGTGCCAGCAGTTACTACTGGACTAGAGGCAATGAGCAGTTCTTC.

The V gene is TRBV28, the J gene TRBJ1-1; no reliable D call. This CDR3 is 15 amino acids long. Per germline, CDR1 MDHEN and CDR2 SYDVKM. Trimming removed 3 bases from V and 1 base from J, with 12 bases in between. The CDR3 protein is CASSLGVEQNTEAFF. The CDR3 region has the DNA TGTGCCAGCAGTTTGGGAGTAGAGCAGAACACTGAAGCTTTCTTT.

The CDR3 is CASSQQQAYTDTQYF. The CDR3 bases are TGTGCCAGCAGCCAACAGCAGGCCTACACAGATACGCAGTATTTT. The rearrangement links TRBV3-1 (or the pseudogene TRBV3-2) to TRBJ2-3, with D uncertain. The V and J ends lost 2 bases and 2 bases respectively, with 11 bases between them. The germline V gene encodes CDR1 LGHDT and CDR2 YNNKEL (reference sequence). This CDR3 contains 15 residues.

A word on this clone: One end of the junction does not line up with germline, which may come from a read error. The V gene is TRBV5-6, the J gene TRBJ2-7, with no clear D. Germline assignment: CDR1 SGHDT and CDR2 YYEEEE. The CDR3 contains 12 residues. In nucleotides, the CDR3 is TGTGCCAGCAGCTACCAACACCTCGACACAAACTTC. This encodes CASSYQHLDTNF.

The DNA of the CDR3 is TGTGCCTGGACGGACAGGGGGTCCCCCAACTATGGCTACACCTTC. As protein: CAWTDRGSPNYGYTF. This rearrangement joins TRBV30 to TRBJ1-2; 10 nucleotides align to TRBD1. V dropped 4 bases and J dropped 2; count of bases not matched to a gene: 7. This CDR3 is 15 amino acids long. Per the germline V gene, CDR1 is GTSNPN and CDR2 is SVGIG (reference sequence).

V gene TRBV15 combines with J gene TRBJ2-3; possible D gene TRBD2, 7 bases. V lost 9 bases and J 2 bases, leaving 18 bases between the germline ends. The CDR3 has 15 residues. Germline V CDR1 and CDR2: LNHNV, YYDKDF (reference sequence). Written as DNA, the CDR3 is TGTGCCACGGGGGGGCTAGCGGAAGCCACAGATACGCAGTATTTT. Protein: CATGGLAEATDTQYF.

The V gene is TRBV3-1 (or the pseudogene TRBV3-2), the J gene TRBJ1-5; D not certain. With 4 bases removed from V and 3 bases from J, the gap between germline ends came to 13 bases. This CDR3 is built from 15 residues. Looked up from germline, CDR1 is LGHDT and CDR2 is YNNKEL (reference sequence). This chain's CDR3 is CASSPLLGDNQPQHF. The CDR3 nucleotides read TGTGCCAGCAGCCCCCTCCTCGGGGACAATCAGCCCCAGCATTTT.

The genes are TRBV5-1 and TRBJ1-1, with D possibly being TRBD1 (5 bases). V was pared by 0 bases and J by 8 bases, with 11 bases between. Per germline, CDR1 SGHRS and CDR2 YFSETQ. The CDR3 loop spans 13 amino acids. The CDR3: CASSLEGWGEAFF. In nucleotides, the CDR3 is TGCGCCAGCAGCTTGGAGGGGTGGGGAGAAGCTTTCTTT.

The chain couples TRBV6-5 to TRBJ2-7; a possible D gene is TRBD1 (7 bases). Germline CDR1 reads MNHEY; CDR2 reads SVGAGI. Trimming removed 8 bases from V and 5 bases from J, with 22 bases in between. The CDR3 loop spans 15 amino acids. The DNA of the CDR3 is TGTGCCAGCGAGGGGGGACAGACCCCCTACGACGAGCAGTACTTC. This codes for CASEGGQTPYDEQYF.

This clone was detected a few times. The V call is TRBV3-1 (or the pseudogene TRBV3-2), the J call TRBJ2-7; 10 bases map to TRBD2. The CDR3 extends over 19 amino acids. V was clipped by 2 bases and J by 2 bases; unmatched bases: 15. CDR1 and CDR2 (germline): LGHDT, YNNKEL (reference sequence). CDR3 DNA: TGTGCCAGCAGCCAAATAGCGGGAGGTAAAGTCAGGAGGCCCTACGAGCAGTACTTC. This encodes CASSQIAGGKVRRPYEQYF.

The chain couples TRBV15 to TRBJ2-7; no firm D call. Trimming took off 0 bases at V and 3 bases at J, with 6 bases between the two ends. The CDR3 extends over 13 amino acids. Germline-derived CDR1 and CDR2 are LNHNV and YYDKDF (reference sequence). The CDR3 protein is CATSRDPFYEQYF. CDR3 in DNA: TGTGCCACCAGCAGAGATCCCTTCTACGAGCAGTACTTC.

This clone was seen only once. This chain connects TRBV9 to TRBJ2-1, with 7 bases aligning to TRBD2. This CDR3 contains 15 residues. V trimming: 3 bases; J trimming: 5 bases; junction bases outside the gene matches: 8. Germline CDR1 reads SGDLS; CDR2 reads YYNGEE. The CDR3, as DNA: TGTGCCAGCAGCGGACTAGCCGAAATGAACAATGAGCAGTTCTTC. Translating it yields CASSGLAEMNNEQFF.

The chain links TRBV2 to TRBJ2-5; TRBD1 matches at 8 bases. With 6 bases clipped from V and 6 bases from J, the junction kept 6 bases outside the gene matches. This CDR3 region has 13 residues. Per the germline V gene, CDR1 is SNHLY and CDR2 is FYNNEI. As DNA, the CDR3 is TGTGCCAGCAGAGGGACAGGCCTACAGACCCAGTACTTC. Encoded protein: CASRGTGLQTQYF. Using reference TRBV2 and TRBJ2-5 for the parts outside the CDR3, the full variable domain is EPEVTQTPSHQVTQMGQEVILRCVPISNHLYFYWYRQILGQKVEFLVSFYNNEISEKSEIFDDQFSVERPDGSNFTLKIRSTKLEDSAMYFCASRGTGLQTQYFGPGTRLLVL.

This clone appeared a few times. Additional DNA sequences in this sample encode the identical CDR3. V gene TRBV5-1 combines with J gene TRBJ1-2; 7 bases align to TRBD1. The CDR3 is 14 amino acids. Germline V lookup: CDR1 SGHRS, CDR2 YFSETQ. V was pared by 3 bases and J by 3 bases, with 5 bases of the junction left unmatched. In DNA, the CDR3 is TGCGCCAGCAGCTCCCGGACAGGTTACTATGGCTACACCTTC. Translating it yields CASSSRTGYYGYTF.

This chain links TRBV4-1 with TRBJ1-1, with D tentatively TRBD1 (5 bases). V lost 4 bases, J lost 2 bases, and 14 bases lay in between. This CDR3 comprises 15 residues. CDR1 and CDR2 (germline): MGHRA, YSYEKL. CDR3 DNA sequence: TGCGCCAGCAGCCGGGGGAGGGGTGCTAACACTGAAGCTTTCTTT. This codes for CASSRGRGANTEAFF.

This clone has only a few counts. The chain uses TRBV5-1 and TRBJ2-1, with 10 nucleotides matching TRBD1. CDR1 is SGHRS and CDR2 is YFSETQ in the germline V gene. The length of the CDR3 is 14 residues. The J segment lost 8 bases and the V segment lost 3 bases, leaving 5 bases of the junction unmatched. This CDR3 is CASSSRDRGYEQFF. The CDR3 DNA reads as TGCGCCAGCAGCTCCCGGGACAGGGGTTATGAGCAGTTCTTC.

The chain has TRBV20-1 and TRBJ2-7; no clear D. Trimming took off 3 bases at V and 2 bases at J, with 8 bases between the two ends. Germline loops: CDR1 DFQATT, CDR2 SNEGSKA (reference sequence). This CDR3 has 12 amino acids. The CDR3 sequence is CSASQSAYEQYF. CDR3 sequence (DNA): TGCAGTGCTAGTCAGTCTGCCTACGAGCAGTACTTC.

V is TRBV4-1 and J is TRBJ1-5, with D uncertain. Trimming took 0 bases from V and 9 from J, leaving 12 bases between them. Germline V gene data show CDR1 as MGHRA and CDR2 as YSYEKL. CDR3 size: 14 residues. The CDR3 DNA is TGCGCCAGCAGCCAAGATCAGGCGACCATGCCCCAGCATTTT. This gives the protein CASSQDQATMPQHF.

This clone was seen once. The V and J genes are TRBV7-8 and TRBJ1-1, with D possibly matching TRBD1 (5 bases). Germline V gene sequence: CDR1 SGHVS, CDR2 FQNEAQ. CDR3 length equals 14 residues. V was clipped by 1 base and J by 1 base, with 7 bases between them. The CDR3, as DNA: TGTGCCAGCAGCTTAGTTACAGGGAACACTGAAGCTTTCTTT. Translating gives CASSLVTGNTEAFF.

CDR3 nucleotides: TGTGCCAGCAGGGGATACAGGGGGCGCGATCAGCCCCAGCATTTT. It encodes CASRGYRGRDQPQHF. The chain combines TRBV6-5 with TRBJ1-5; 9 nucleotides match TRBD1. This CDR3 contains 15 residues. V lost 6 bases, J lost 5 bases, and 8 bases stayed unmatched. Germline CDR1 and CDR2: MNHEY and SVGAGI.

In this sample, this clone turned up once. The chain combines TRBV12-3 or TRBV12-4 with TRBJ1-5; maybe TRBD1 (5 bases). Trimming removed 9 bases at V and 0 bases at J, with 9 bases between. The CDR3 sequence is 13 residues long. The CDR3 protein is CASGGLSNQPQHF. The CDR3 region has the DNA TGTGCCAGTGGGGGACTTAGCAATCAGCCCCAGCATTTT.

V is TRBV6-6 and J is TRBJ2-7, with D possibly TRBD1 on 5 matching bases. V gave up 4 bases and J gave up 2 bases, with 12 bases separating them. The CDR3 has 14 residues. CDR1 MNHNY and CDR2 SVGAGI come from the germline V gene (reference sequence). CDR3: CASSWQGGPYEQYF. The DNA of the CDR3 is TGTGCCAGCAGTTGGCAGGGTGGCCCCTACGAGCAGTACTTC.

The rearrangement uses TRBV4-2 and TRBJ2-7; weak D call: TRBD2 (5 bases). V lost 0 bases and J 7 bases, leaving 19 bases between the germline ends. The germline V gene encodes CDR1 LGHNA and CDR2 YNFKEQ. The CDR3 length is 16 residues. This chain's CDR3 is CASSQEGGAPPGEQYF. CDR3 nucleotide sequence: TGTGCCAGCAGCCAAGAGGGTGGTGCACCGCCGGGGGAGCAGTACTTC.

This clone was detected only a few times. The V call is TRBV4-1, the J call TRBJ2-4; 7 bases match TRBD1. CDR3 length equals 16 residues. Germline CDR1 and CDR2: MGHRA and YSYEKL. J lost 2 bases, V lost 2 bases, and 6 bases had no gene match. The CDR3 loop is CASSQPYRGSKNIQYF. For the CDR3, the DNA is TGCGCCAGCAGCCAACCCTACAGGGGATCCAAAAACATTCAGTACTTC.

The genes are TRBV2 and TRBJ2-1, with 9 bases that match TRBD2. From germline, CDR1 is SNHLY and CDR2 FYNNEI. The CDR3 has 14 residues. V lost 6 bases, J lost 5 bases, and 5 bases stayed unmatched. CDR3 region: CASRRTSVDNEQFF. The DNA for the CDR3 is TGTGCCAGCAGAAGGACTAGCGTGGACAATGAGCAGTTCTTC.

This chain uses TRBV9 with TRBJ2-3; 11 nucleotides align to TRBD2. V was pared by 4 bases and J by 6 bases, with 7 bases of the junction left unmatched. Germline loops: CDR1 SGDLS, CDR2 YYNGEE. The CDR3 length is 15 residues. CDR3 DNA: TGTGCCAGCAGCTTTAGCGGGAGGGCCGTTGATACGCAGTATTTT. Residues: CASSFSGRAVDTQYF. Combining the CDR3 with reference TRBV9 and TRBJ2-3 gives the whole variable domain DSGVTQTPKHLITATGQRVTLRCSPRSGDLSVYWYQQSLDQGLQFLIQYYNGEERAKGNILERFSAQQFPDLHSELNLSSLELGDSALYFCASSFSGRAVDTQYFGPGTRLTVL.

The chain combines TRBV2 with TRBJ1-1, with TRBD1 as a possible D gene (5 bases). Looked up from germline, CDR1 is SNHLY and CDR2 is FYNNEI. The CDR3 is 13 residues long. V lost 7 bases to trimming and J lost 3 bases, with 12 bases between them. Here the CDR3 DNA reads TGTGCCAGCATCACAGGTGGGGACACTGAAGCTTTCTTT. Protein sequence: CASITGGDTEAFF.

In regard to this clone: Other DNA sequences from this sample encode an identical CDR3 as well. V and J are TRBV9 and TRBJ2-5, with 13 bases matching TRBD2. The CDR3 consists of 15 residues. The V and J ends lost 0 bases and 4 bases, in that order; junction bases with no gene match: 0. Germline CDR1 and CDR2: SGDLS and YYNGEE. Written as DNA, the CDR3 is TGTGCCAGCAGCGTAGGGACTAGCGGGAGAGAGACCCAGTACTTC. It specifies CASSVGTSGRETQYF.

V and J are TRBV5-1 and TRBJ1-2; 7 bases are a match to TRBD1. After removal of 0 bases from V and 4 bases from J, the junction contained 6 bases not matched to a gene. The length of the CDR3 is 15 residues. Germline CDR1 is SGHRS and CDR2 is YFSETQ. For the CDR3, the DNA is TGCGCCAGCAGCTTGGCCGAGGGGGCCGCCTATGGCTACACCTTC. Its protein product is CASSLAEGAAYGYTF.

A word on this clone: The sample holds other DNA sequences that translate to the same CDR3. This chain links TRBV7-8 with TRBJ2-7, with 7 bases identical to TRBD2. This CDR3 spans 14 amino acids. After removal of 4 bases from V and 0 bases from J, the junction contained 3 bases not matched to a gene. The V gene's germline CDR1 is SGHVS and CDR2 FQNEAQ. In DNA, the CDR3 is TGTGCCAGCAGCTCGGGGGGTTCCTCCTACGAGCAGTACTTC. It translates to CASSSGGSSYEQYF.

This clone appeared once. This chain connects TRBV5-8 to TRBJ1-1, with D hard to call. The V gene's germline CDR1 is SGHTS and CDR2 YDEGEE. The V end lost 5 bases, the J end lost 5 bases, and 13 bases lay between the germline ends. This CDR3 comprises 13 residues. CDR3 residues: CASRYRGGTEAFF. CDR3 bases: TGTGCCAGCAGATATAGAGGCGGAACTGAAGCTTTCTTT.

The chain joins TRBV15 to TRBJ2-3, with 8 bases that match TRBD1. V gave up 3 bases and J gave up 11 bases; unmatched junction bases: 16. From germline, CDR1 is LNHNV and CDR2 YYDKDF (reference sequence). There are 16 residues in the CDR3. CDR3 sequence reads: CATSRPPGQASLGQYF. The CDR3 coding sequence is TGTGCCACCAGCAGGCCACCGGGACAGGCTTCCCTGGGGCAGTATTTT.